The 18 T cell receptor beta chains below all came from one sample that was sequenced in a study of early T cells in non-severe SARS-CoV-2 infection. Each CDR3 protein is one row after TCRdb ran MiXCR on the 5' RACE reads. The table lists more than 45,000 distinct CDR3 sequences, approximately 13% of them singletons. The material sequenced was whole blood. All receptors come from an adult who was a healthcare worker with PCR-confirmed SARS-CoV-2 infection or an uninfected control (not recorded which).

The chain carries TRBV6-5 and TRBJ1-1; D is possibly TRBD1 (6 bases). The CDR3 is 15 amino acids. Germline V gene lookup returns CDR1 MNHEY and CDR2 SVGAGI. Trimming pared 5 bases from V and 0 bases from J, leaving 13 bases between. The CDR3 region has the DNA TGTGCCAGCAGTCCCATTCGGACAGTGAACACTGAAGCTTTCTTT. Protein: CASSPIRTVNTEAFF.

Remarks on this clonotype: A read error may explain this, as a much larger clone is one base away. This chain connects TRBV7-9 to TRBJ1-6; D remains unclear. The CDR3 has 15 amino acids. Germline V gives CDR1 SEHNR, CDR2 FQNEAQ (reference sequence). The V end lost 0 bases, the J end lost 10 bases, and 13 bases lay between the germline ends. Here the CDR3 DNA reads TGTGCCAGCAGCTTAGCTTCCGGGTCCGGGTCACCCCTCCACTTT. It specifies CASSLASGSGSPLHF.

The V call is TRBV19, the J call TRBJ2-2, with TRBD2 identical over 13 bases. This CDR3 comprises 15 residues. Germline V lookup: CDR1 LNHDA, CDR2 SQIVND (reference sequence). V shed 6 bases, J shed 5 bases, and the junction held 3 bases outside the gene matches. CDR3 sequence reads: CASRRLAGGTGELFF. In DNA form, the CDR3 reads TGTGCCAGTAGAAGACTAGCGGGAGGTACCGGGGAGCTGTTTTTT.

The rearrangement uses TRBV20-1 and TRBJ1-5; possibly TRBD1 for D (5 bases). The V gene lost 5 bases and the J gene lost 3 bases, with 14 bases spanning the gap. The CDR3 spans 14 residues. The germline V gene has CDR1 DFQATT and CDR2 SNEGSKA (reference sequence). The chain's CDR3 is CSARLRGVNQPQHF. In nucleotides, the CDR3 is TGCAGTGCTCGTCTAAGGGGAGTCAATCAGCCCCAGCATTTT.

The rearrangement joins TRBV6-1 to TRBJ2-7; TRBD1 aligns across 8 bases. The CDR3 has 16 residues. J was trimmed by 1 base and V by 4 bases; bases with no gene match: 9. Germline V lookup: CDR1 MNHNS, CDR2 SASEGT. The CDR3 reads CASSGQGAIGSYEQYF. The DNA for the CDR3 is TGTGCCAGCAGTGGCCAGGGGGCGATAGGGTCCTACGAGCAGTACTTC.

The chain combines TRBV29-1 with TRBJ1-3, with D unresolved. The ends were cut back, 7 bases at V and 4 bases at J, with 14 bases in the middle. CDR3 length: 13 amino acids. Germline V gene sequence: CDR1 SQVTM, CDR2 ANQGSEA. This chain's CDR3 is CSAANTVGNTIYF. The CDR3 bases are TGCAGCGCGGCAAATACGGTCGGAAACACCATATATTTT.

This clonotype was observed at least ten times. The rearrangement links TRBV6-1 to TRBJ2-7; TRBD2 matches 11 bases. From germline, CDR1 is MNHNS and CDR2 SASEGT. The junction had 10 bases not matched to a gene; V was cut back by 6 bases and J by 3 bases. This CDR3 region has 16 residues. The CDR3, as DNA: TGTGCCAGCAGCCCGGATAGCGGGAGGGCCTACTACGAGCAGTACTTC. Translation: CASSPDSGRAYYEQYF.

The CDR3 DNA reads as TGTGCCAGCAATGGGGCGTACACTGAAGCTTTCTTT. This encodes CASNGAYTEAFF. This chain connects TRBV28 to TRBJ1-1, with D possibly TRBD1 on 5 matching bases. CDR1 and CDR2 (germline): MDHEN, SYDVKM. The CDR3 has 12 residues. The V end was cut by 7 bases, the J end by 3 bases, with 9 bases between.

A few counts support this clonotype. V usage is TRBV6-1 and J usage is TRBJ2-1; D ambiguous. Germline CDR1 reads MNHNS; CDR2 reads SASEGT. The CDR3 covers 8 residues. With 7 bases removed from V and 14 bases from J, the gap between germline ends came to 6 bases. CDR3 in amino acids: CASMSEFF. CDR3 DNA: TGTGCCAGCATGTCAGAGTTCTTC.

At least ten counts were recorded for this clonotype. The chain couples TRBV9 to TRBJ1-6; D call uncertain. Germline V gene data show CDR1 as SGDLS and CDR2 as YYNGEE. The length of the CDR3 is 14 residues. Between the trimmed V and J ends, which lost 2 bases and 7 bases, there was a span of 10 bases. This chain's CDR3 is CASSVGTVNSPLHF. For the CDR3, the DNA is TGTGCCAGCAGCGTGGGTACGGTAAATTCACCCCTCCACTTT.

The chain employs TRBV7-3 and TRBJ2-3; 7 bases are shared with TRBD2. Germline V lookup: CDR1 SGHTA, CDR2 FQGTGA. The CDR3 sequence is 16 residues long. The trim removed 0 bases at V and 8 bases at J, leaving 11 bases unmatched. CDR3 nucleotides: TGTGCCAGCAGCTTAACTGCGGGACTAAAGGCGGGTACGCAGTATTTT. It translates to CASSLTAGLKAGTQYF. The full variable domain, completed using reference TRBV7-3 and TRBJ2-3, is GAGVSQTPSNKVTEKGKYVELRCDPISGHTALYWYRQSLGQGPEFLIYFQGTGAADDSGLPNDRFFAVRPEGSVSTLKIQRTERGDSAVYLCASSLTAGLKAGTQYFGPGTRLTVL.

A few counts support this clonotype. The rearrangement joins TRBV20-1 to TRBJ2-3; D possibly uses TRBD1 or TRBD2 (6 bases each). Germline V gene sequence: CDR1 DFQATT, CDR2 SNEGSKA (reference sequence). Deletions cut 5 bases from V and 2 bases from J, with 14 bases between. The CDR3 is made up of 14 amino acids. The CDR3 DNA reads TGCAGTGCTGAAGATGGGGGGCCCACAGATACGCAGTATTTT. Translated: CSAEDGGPTDTQYF.

This clonotype was seen many times. J is TRBJ2-7 and V is TRBV29-1; no reliable D call. Per the germline V gene, CDR1 is SQVTM and CDR2 is ANQGSEA. The ends were cut back, 4 bases at V and 4 bases at J, with 8 bases in the middle. This CDR3 contains 11 residues. CDR3 sequence reads: CSVVGAYEQYF. CDR3 DNA sequence: TGCAGCGTTGTAGGAGCTTACGAGCAGTACTTC.

The chain couples TRBV12-3 or TRBV12-4 to TRBJ1-4; 9 bases fit TRBD1. Trimming cost V 3 bases and J 3 bases; bases outside gene matches: 5. The CDR3 has 16 residues. CDR3 nucleotide sequence: TGTGCCAGCAGTTTGGTGTGGGACAGGGCTAATGAAAAACTGTTTTTT. This gives the protein CASSLVWDRANEKLFF.

This clonotype was observed a few times. The chain employs TRBV6-5 and TRBJ1-4; D unresolved. V lost 9 bases and J lost 6, with 11 bases in between. Looked up from germline, CDR1 is MNHEY and CDR2 is SVGAGI. The CDR3 contains 12 residues. The CDR3 spells CARRREDEKLFF. The CDR3 DNA follows: TGTGCCAGACGAAGGGAGGATGAAAAACTGTTTTTT.

This clonotype has ten or more counts. The junction does not match germline at one end; this may be a read error. This rearrangement joins TRBV30 to TRBJ2-3; D might be TRBD2 (5 bases). CDR3 length: 10 residues. Germline V gene sequence: CDR1 GTSNPN, CDR2 SVGIG (reference sequence). CDR3 region: CSGGTDTQYF. CDR3 nucleotide sequence: TGCAGCGGAGGCACAGATACGCAGTATTTT.

This clonotype was counted a few times. The chain combines TRBV3-1 with TRBJ2-1; D is unclear. The CDR3 extends over 16 amino acids. CDR1 is LGHDT, CDR2 YNNKEL, per germline (reference sequence). Trimming cost V 2 bases and J 2 bases, with 13 bases left between them. For the CDR3, the DNA is TGTGCCAGCAGCCAAAGTTTCGCCTCCGCCTACAATGAGCAGTTCTTC. It specifies CASSQSFASAYNEQFF.

This clonotype was detected many times. The chain recombines TRBV5-1 with TRBJ1-1; a weak D match, TRBD1 (6 bases). Germline V gene lookup returns CDR1 SGHRS and CDR2 YFSETQ. The CDR3 runs 14 residues. Between the trimmed V and J ends, which lost 1 base and 1 base, there was a span of 8 bases. CDR3 nucleotide sequence: TGCGCCAGCAGCTTGCAGGGGCCGAACACTGAAGCTTTCTTT. Protein: CASSLQGPNTEAFF.